This T cell receptor (beta chain) appears in the sequencing data of a study of shared clonotypes between healthy human individuals. Turning to the study itself: The study enrolled a couple of women and three men aged 18 to 49.

For unsorted samples, genomic DNA was extracted from around 88 million PBMCs. This table comes from immunoSEQ multiplex PCR, and its TCRdb copy is limited to in-frame clones, with some not included. The repertoire holds 490,000 or so clones, with roughly 85% as singletons. Germline CDR1 is SEHNR and CDR2 is FQNEAQ (reference sequence). The CDR3 extends over 13 amino acids. The V end was cut by 1 base, the J end by 4 bases, with 7 bases between. This chain links TRBV7-9 with TRBJ1-1; no clear D. This TCR derives from a middle-aged woman in good health. Some clones in this sample may be carry-over from other donors' samples. The sequencing input was PBMCs. Written as DNA, the CDR3 is TGTGCCAGCAGCTTAGAACGGTTCACTGAAGCTTTCTTT. Translation gives CASSLERFTEAFF.